This is a list of T cell receptor beta chains from one sample in a study of cytomegalovirus exposure and HLA in healthy donors. Using immunoSEQ multiplex PCR, the repertoire was profiled, and TCRdb retains in-frame clones only, with some absent. The sample records around 150,000 clones, around 80% being singletons. Specimen: PBMCs. The receptors shown here come from a woman aged 18-30 years in good health and CMV-seronegative. Each CDR3 is given with its conserved first and last residue. The D gene is left open where the match is weak. Only part of the rows carry a size: once, few, many, or a class if the clone is expanded.

j_call clone_size d_call v_call cdr3_nt cdr3_aa
TRBJ1-1 . TRBD1 TRBV5-1 TGCGCCAGCAGCGCACTGGACAGGGCCAAAGCTTTCTTT CASSALDRAKAFF
TRBJ2-7 . . TRBV10-3 TGTGCCATCAGTGATCAAGACACCTACGAGCAGTACTTC CAISDQDTYEQYF
TRBJ1-1 . . TRBV27 TGTGCCAGCAGACAAAGCACAGGGTGGTTGAACACTGAAGCTTTCTTT CASRQSTGWLNTEAFF
TRBJ2-1 . . TRBV18 TGTGCCAGCTCAACAGGGTTAAGTGGCTACAATGAGCAGTTCTTC CASSTGLSGYNEQFF
TRBJ2-7 . TRBD1 TRBV7-8 TGTGCCAGCAGCTTAGACCAGGGGGCGTCCGAGCAGTACTTC CASSLDQGASEQYF
TRBJ2-7 . TRBD2 TRBV4-1 TGCGCCAGCAGCCAAGTGGCGAATAGCGGGGCCTACGAGCAGTACTTC CASSQVANSGAYEQYF
TRBJ2-7 . . TRBV7-2 TGTGCCAGCAGCTTAGGTCCAGCGCGAACCTACGAGCAGTACTTC CASSLGPARTYEQYF
TRBJ1-3 . . TRBV19 TGTGCCAGTAGTATCCTCGGGACAGGAAACACCATATATTTT CASSILGTGNTIYF
TRBJ1-2 . . TRBV9 TGTGCCAGCAGCGTGGGAGAGGGGGACTATGGCTACACCTTC CASSVGEGDYGYTF
TRBJ1-1 . TRBD1 TRBV7-8 TGTGCCAGCAGCTTTCGATCTCCGGGACAGGAAGCTTTCTTT CASSFRSPGQEAFF
TRBJ2-2 once TRBD2 TRBV29-1 TGCAGCGCCTGGGGAGGGGACTCGAACACCGGGGAGCTGTTTTTT CSAWGGDSNTGELFF
TRBJ1-3 . . TRBV6-1 TGTGCCAGCAGTGAAAAGCTGGACAGCGGAAACACCATATATTTT CASSEKLDSGNTIYF
TRBJ2-5 once TRBD1 TRBV5-4 TGTGCCAGCAGCCAGGACAGGGAAAAAGAGACCCAGTACTTC CASSQDREKETQYF
TRBJ2-1 . TRBD2 TRBV10-3 TGTGCCATCAGTGACATTAGCGGGTACTACAATGAGCAGTTCTTC CAISDISGYYNEQFF
TRBJ1-2 few TRBD1 TRBV5-4 TGTGCCAGCAGCTCGGGACAGGGCTATAACTATGGCTACACCTTC CASSSGQGYNYGYTF
TRBJ1-2 few . TRBV13 TGTGCCAGCAGCTTACTCACAGTAGCTAACTATGGCTACACCTTC CASSLLTVANYGYTF
TRBJ1-4 . . TRBV7-9 TGTGCCAGCAGCCGCGGGGTAGCTAATGAAAAACTGTTTTTT CASSRGVANEKLFF
TRBJ1-1 few . TRBV6-6 TGTGCCAGCACCCAGGACAGAATGAACACTGAAGCTTTCTTT CASTQDRMNTEAFF
TRBJ1-2 . . TRBV25-1 TGTGCCAGCAGTGTTAGGGGTTACTATGGCTACACCTTC CASSVRGYYGYTF
TRBJ2-7 . TRBD2 TRBV10-2 TGCGCCAGCTTCGAGCGGGGGACCACCTACGAGCAGTACTTC CASFERGTTYEQYF
TRBJ1-1 . TRBD1 TRBV6-1 TGTGCCAGCAGAGAAGAAGGGGGCGTGAACACTGAAGCTTTCTTT CASREEGGVNTEAFF
TRBJ2-7 . TRBD1 TRBV2 TGTGCCAGCAGGACGACAGGGTTCGACTACGAGCAGTACTTC CASRTTGFDYEQYF
TRBJ1-1 . . TRBV5-1 TGCGCCAGCAGCCCCGGGACTGAAGCTTTCTTT CASSPGTEAFF